The T cell receptor beta chain under discussion was sequenced for a study of CD8+CD57+ T cells in acquired aplastic anemia. Study-level findings and limits: A set of more than 25 CD8+ CDR3 sequences was shared between patients and controls, and these sequences appeared highly expressed in patients.

The TCR beta profiling, which covered VDJ combination and CDR3 sequence, was carried out using genomic DNA as the template. From the reads, TCRdb called clonotypes with MiXCR, one entry per CDR3 protein. This sample yields a few hundred thousand distinct CDR3 sequences, of which around 50% are seen a single time; just under 20% belongs to the top ten. All patients picked for sequencing had shown, by flow cytometry, an expansion of CD8+CD57+ cells. This clonotype was detected ten times or more. Its antigen is not known. One end of the junction does not line up with germline, which may come from a read error. The sequenced material came from sorted CD4+, CD8+, or CD8+CD57+ T cells (not recorded which) from PBMCs. The origin of this receptor is a human donor with aplastic anemia.

In DNA form, the CDR3 reads TGCAGTGCTGGAGATTCAGGGAGCGTCGACTATGGCTACACCTTC. Its translation is CSAGDSGSVDYGYTF. This rearrangement joins TRBV20-1 to TRBJ1-2, with D possibly being TRBD1 (5 bases). The CDR3 is 15 amino acids. Looked up from germline, CDR1 is DFQATT and CDR2 is SNEGSKA (reference sequence).